This T cell receptor beta chain was sequenced during a study of blood T cell repertoires in COVID-19 (dated by TCRdb to between 2020 and 2021). About the study as a whole: Samples from collaborators originated in the United States, Italy and Spain and spanned both the acute and convalescent phases of COVID-19. Subjects who had been exposed to COVID-19, were actively infected with it, or had recovered from it provided the deeply sampled blood TCRbeta repertoires that made up the dataset. The prospective study material was composed of cDNA or gDNA derived from T cells, B-cell-depleted T cells, or PBMCs. HLA class I and class II types, where available, came from metadata supplied by the sample provider rather than from assay-based typing. Nearly every sample came with metadata listing a de-identified subject ID, COVID-19 status, age in years and sex. Samples came from the ongoing ImmuneRACE study (first 160 participants) plus 1,254 subjects from 6 global collaborators. The repertoires were released in a freely available public database meant as a resource for research on the immune response to SARS-CoV-2. Findings and caveats that apply to the study as a whole: The quantity of clinical and demographic metadata differed by source and by participant and was supplied without curation.

The CDR3 starts with the cysteine, ends with the phenylalanine, and has 13 residues. Just CDR3 DNA is preserved here, 39 bases in frame from base 1. The germline V gene encodes CDR1 SNHLY and CDR2 FYNNEI. Deletion took 5 bases off V and 11 bases off J, with a span of 16 bases between the germline ends. Participants in the prospective study were aged 18 to 89 years, lived in 20 to 25 United States geographic areas, and enrolled through a virtual design. In the prospective study, cohorts were assigned on the basis of participant-reported clinical history obtained from a screening survey and a study questionnaire. ImmuneRACE Cohort 3 recovered participants were defined by two consecutive negative NP/OP PCR tests, healthcare professional clearance, or symptom resolution. In the prospective study, mobile phlebotomists collected whole blood, serum and a nasopharyngeal or oropharyngeal swab from each participant. Additional blood draws and questionnaires over an approximately two-month period could optionally be provided by prospective study participants. Prospective study blood samples were shipped either frozen or at room temperature before DNA extraction.

TCRbeta CDR3 regions were amplified from genomic DNA by means of the immunoSEQ Assay, a bias-controlled multiplex PCR. On the authors' methods: The number of nucleated cells in each sample was estimated from the amplification of reference gene primers within the assay. Sequence reads were collapsed and filtered to measure the absolute abundance of every unique TCRbeta CDR3 rearrangement. For each sample, productive Simpson clonality was calculated by taking the square root of Simpson's diversity index across productive rearrangements. Here the immuneACCESS table is served through TCRdb, limited to in-frame sequences with V and J called. Missing clones are a known gap in these copies; in checked studies unresolved V genes cover under half, and the rest lacks a known reason. V and J calls and clone size are given by that table; D and trimming were obtained from the DNA. Across this sample there are 350,000 to 450,000 clones, with roughly nine tenths seen only once. The top ten clones comprise around 1.1% of the sample.

Points on this clone: Its antigen is currently not known. Base qualities are missing; no much larger clone stands one base away.

The clonotype originates from a man aged 25-45 years who had recovered from COVID-19. Sequences were obtained from PBMCs or T cells enriched from blood (not recorded which). The rearranged segments are TRBV2 and TRBJ2-1; the D segment could be TRBD1, given 6 matching bases. The CDR3 region reads CASSPPQGLKQFF. DNA sequence: TGTGCCAGCAGTCCCCCCCAGGGGCTTAAGCAGTTCTTC.